This record concerns one T cell receptor beta chain sequence. Its antigen is currently unknown. Alongside a J-beta primer mix, a sample-barcoded 5' primer served in a second PCR lasting roughly 7 to 11 cycles. Each CDR3 protein is one row after TCRdb ran MiXCR on the 5' RACE reads. In the table there are around 1.1 million distinct CDR3 sequences, roughly two fifths of which are singletons. The sample originates from a study of blood T cells in healthy people across ages. No fewer than 5.5 micrograms of total RNA were isolated from every sample. Study outcomes and limitations: Diversity estimated from one million T cells was considered an underestimate.

Germline lookup yields CDR1 SGHVS and CDR2 FNYEAQ. CDR3 length: 14 amino acids. Trimming took off 4 bases at V and 1 base at J, with 10 bases between the two ends. This clonotype was sampled from a man in his late teens or twenties in good health. The genes are TRBV7-6 and TRBJ1-2; D call uncertain. The specimen was blood. The CDR3 spells CASSSGIFNYGYTF. The CDR3 bases are TGTGCCAGCAGCTCGGGCATTTTTAACTATGGCTACACCTTC.